One sample yielded the 13 T cell receptor beta chains listed below, sequenced in a study of OX40 agonist ivuxolimab in advanced cancers. Produced via immunoSEQ multiplex PCR; TCRdb's table is partial and in-frame only. The sample lists about 71,000 clones; about 73% were seen once. This specimen consisted of CD4+ or CD8+ T cells sorted from blood, obtained in a trial of the OX40 agonist ivuxolimab. These TCRs come from an adult with an advanced solid tumor such as melanoma, head and neck, liver or kidney cancer.

The table lists this clone with a few counts. The same CDR3 also results from other DNA sequences found in this sample. The chain combines TRBV7-2 with TRBJ1-3, with TRBD1 matching 7 bases. The V and J ends lost 4 bases and 4 bases, in that order; junction bases with no gene match: 4. Germline CDR1 SGHTA, CDR2 FQGNSA. The CDR3 loop spans 14 amino acids. CDR3 DNA: TGTGCCAGCAGCTCCGGGACAGTAGGAAACACCATATATTTT. Translated, it gives CASSSGTVGNTIYF.

The J gene is TRBJ2-7, the V gene TRBV7-9; TRBD2 aligns across 13 bases. J was trimmed by 6 bases and V by 5 bases; bases with no gene match: 7. The V gene's germline CDR1 is SEHNR and CDR2 FQNEAQ (reference sequence). The CDR3 consists of 15 residues. The CDR3, as DNA: TGTGCCAGCAGCCAAGGACTAGCGGGAGATCGCGAGCAGTACTTC. Its protein product is CASSQGLAGDREQYF.

The V call is TRBV28, the J call TRBJ2-7, with D perhaps matching TRBD1 (6 bases). The CDR3 spans 14 residues. In germline, CDR1 is MDHEN, CDR2 SYDVKM. V dropped 5 bases and J dropped 2 bases, with 13 bases sitting between them. CDR3 loop: CASSHGQLPYEQYF. For the CDR3, the DNA is TGTGCCAGCAGTCACGGACAGCTACCCTACGAGCAGTACTTC.

This chain uses TRBV14 with TRBJ1-6, with 10 bases identical to TRBD1. Germline lookup yields CDR1 SGHDN and CDR2 FVKESK. The CDR3 covers 17 residues. V dropped 4 bases and J dropped 3; count of bases not matched to a gene: 6. CDR3 bases: TGTGCCAGCAGCCTAGGGACAGGGGCCTTCTATAATTCACCCCTCCACTTT. Its protein product is CASSLGTGAFYNSPLHF.

Remarks on this clone: This CDR3 is also generated by other DNA sequences in the sample. The rearrangement joins TRBV27 to TRBJ1-3; 8 positions match TRBD1. V gave up 6 bases and J gave up 4 bases; unmatched junction bases: 2. This CDR3 spans 13 amino acids. Germline assignment: CDR1 MNHEY and CDR2 SMNVEV (reference sequence). For the CDR3, the DNA is TGTGCCAGCAGAGGACAGGGAGGAAACACCATATATTTT. Protein sequence: CASRGQGGNTIYF.

The CDR3 spells CASRAAGRTYGYTF. DNA for the CDR3: TGTGCCAGCCGAGCCGCGGGACGGACCTATGGCTACACCTTC. The rearrangement joins TRBV28 to TRBJ1-2; D is possibly TRBD1 (5 bases). Germline assignment: CDR1 MDHEN and CDR2 SYDVKM. The CDR3 is made up of 14 amino acids. Trimming pared 8 bases from V and 4 bases from J, leaving 17 bases between.

This chain uses TRBV18 with TRBJ2-1, with D perhaps TRBD1 or TRBD2 (5 bases each). This CDR3 region has 15 residues. The V and J ends lost 6 bases and 0 bases respectively, with 12 bases between them. Germline CDR1 and CDR2: KGHSH and LQKENI. This chain's CDR3 is CASSDDGTSYNEQFF. The CDR3 coding sequence is TGTGCCAGCTCGGACGACGGGACCTCCTACAATGAGCAGTTCTTC.

This clone was seen only a few times. The chain is built from TRBV5-1 and TRBJ2-2; 14 nucleotides align to TRBD2. Germline loops: CDR1 SGHRS, CDR2 YFSETQ. The J segment lost 4 bases and the V segment lost 3 bases, leaving 5 bases of the junction unmatched. This CDR3 region has 17 residues. Here the CDR3 reads CASSSATSGRATGELFF. The CDR3 bases are TGCGCCAGCAGCTCGGCGACTAGCGGGAGGGCCACCGGGGAGCTGTTTTTT. Combining the CDR3 with reference TRBV5-1 and TRBJ2-2 gives the whole variable domain KAGVTQTPRYLIKTRGQQVTLSCSPISGHRSVSWYQQTPGQGLQFLFEYFSETQRNKGNFPGRFSGRQFSNSRSEMNVSTLELGDSALYLCASSSATSGRATGELFFGEGSRLTVL.

This sequence joins TRBV7-2 and TRBJ2-7; a possible D gene is TRBD2 (6 bases). V was trimmed by 6 bases and J by 6 bases, leaving 18 bases between them. The CDR3 is 14 residues long. Germline CDR1 reads SGHTA; CDR2 reads FQGNSA. The CDR3 DNA reads as TGTGCCAGCAGAAGGGGCGGGGAACTGAGCGAGCAGTACTTC. As protein: CASRRGGELSEQYF.

The V gene is TRBV29-1, the J gene TRBJ2-5, with D possibly TRBD2 on 5 matching bases. The J call may be wrong; the DNA end is better matched by TRBJ2-7. The CDR3 is 14 amino acids. Germline V gene lookup returns CDR1 SQVTM and CDR2 ANQGSEA. CDR3 DNA: TGCAGCGTTGCCTCTGTTGGGAGCTCCTACGAGCAGTACTTC. This translates into CSVASVGSSYEQYF.

V usage is TRBV30 and J usage is TRBJ1-1; 9 nucleotides match TRBD1. The germline V gene encodes CDR1 GTSNPN and CDR2 SVGIG (reference sequence). The CDR3 runs to 17 residues. J was trimmed by 4 bases and V by 3 bases; bases with no gene match: 15. The CDR3 region is CAWSPPGQGFRFTEAFF. CDR3 nucleotide sequence: TGTGCCTGGAGCCCCCCGGGACAGGGATTTCGGTTCACTGAAGCTTTCTTT.

The chain combines TRBV29-1 with TRBJ1-2; D is possibly TRBD1 (5 bases). There are 14 residues in the CDR3. Trimming took off 3 bases at V and 7 bases at J, with 18 bases between the two ends. Germline V gene data show CDR1 as SQVTM and CDR2 as ANQGSEA. CDR3: CSVDKGQGKGGYTF. For the CDR3, the DNA is TGCAGCGTTGATAAGGGTCAGGGAAAAGGTGGCTACACCTTC.

CDR3 loop: CASSPGLAGAGTGELFF. CDR3 in DNA: TGCGCCAGCAGCCCGGGACTAGCGGGAGCGGGCACCGGGGAGCTGTTTTTT. The V gene is TRBV5-1, the J gene TRBJ2-2; 14 bases fit TRBD2. This CDR3 comprises 17 residues. The germline CDR1 and CDR2 sequences are SGHRS and YFSETQ. The J segment lost 4 bases and the V segment lost 4 bases, leaving 6 bases of the junction unmatched.